The present T cell receptor beta chain was sequenced within a study of early T cells in non-severe SARS-CoV-2 infection. This clonotype has only a few counts. CDR1 and CDR2 from the germline V gene are SGHTA and FQGNSA. The ends were cut back, 6 bases at V and 1 base at J, with 12 bases in the middle. The CDR3 contains 14 residues. MiXCR was run by TCRdb on the 5' RACE reads, yielding one entry per CDR3 protein. Counted here are fewer than 85,000 distinct CDR3 sequences, 16% occurring once; the ten biggest clones make up roughly 2.7%. The sequenced sample consisted of whole blood. The chain couples TRBV7-2 to TRBJ1-2; D may be TRBD1 (5 bases). This receptor was obtained from an adult who was a healthcare worker with PCR-confirmed SARS-CoV-2 infection or an uninfected control (not recorded which). CDR3 sequence reads: CASSQGTGNYGYTF. The CDR3 DNA reads as TGTGCCAGCAGTCAAGGGACGGGTAACTATGGCTACACCTTC.